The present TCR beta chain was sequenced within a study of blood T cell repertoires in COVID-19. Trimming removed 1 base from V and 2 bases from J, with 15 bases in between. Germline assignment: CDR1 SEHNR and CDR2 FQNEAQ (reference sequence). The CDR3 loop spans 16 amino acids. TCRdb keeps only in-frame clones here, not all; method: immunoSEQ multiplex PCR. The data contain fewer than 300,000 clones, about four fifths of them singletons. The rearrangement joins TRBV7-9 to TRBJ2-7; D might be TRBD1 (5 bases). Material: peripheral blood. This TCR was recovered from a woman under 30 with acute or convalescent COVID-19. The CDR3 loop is CASSLEGSDPAYEQYF. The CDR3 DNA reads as TGTGCCAGCAGCTTAGAGGGGTCTGACCCGGCCTACGAGCAGTACTTC.